The sequence of this T cell receptor (beta chain) was determined in a study of blood T cell repertoires in COVID-19. Sequenced by immunoSEQ multiplex PCR; TCRdb stores in-frame clones only, minus some. The table lists 200,000 to 250,000 clones, around nine tenths of them singletons. Sequenced material: PBMCs or T cells enriched from blood (not recorded which). This TCR was recovered from a woman between 50 and 59 years old with acute COVID-19.

DNA of the CDR3: TGTGCCAGTAGTACGTCCGGGACAGGCCCCTACGAGCAGTACTTC. This gives the protein CASSTSGTGPYEQYF. V gene TRBV19 combines with J gene TRBJ2-7, with TRBD1 matching over 8 bases. The germline V gene encodes CDR1 LNHDA and CDR2 SQIVND (reference sequence). The length of the CDR3 is 15 residues. V lost 4 bases to trimming and J lost 2 bases; unmatched junction nucleotides: 7.